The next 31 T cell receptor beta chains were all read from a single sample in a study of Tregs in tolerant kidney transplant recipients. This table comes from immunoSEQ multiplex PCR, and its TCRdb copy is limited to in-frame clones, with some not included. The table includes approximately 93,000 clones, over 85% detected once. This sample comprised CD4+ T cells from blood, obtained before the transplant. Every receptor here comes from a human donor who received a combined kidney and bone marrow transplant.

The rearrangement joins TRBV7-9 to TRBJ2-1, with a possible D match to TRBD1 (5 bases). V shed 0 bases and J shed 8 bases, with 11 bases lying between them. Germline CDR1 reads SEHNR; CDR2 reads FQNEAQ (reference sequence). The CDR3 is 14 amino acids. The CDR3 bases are TGTGCCAGCAGCTTAGCGGCAGGGCGGCATGAGCAGTTCTTC. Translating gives CASSLAAGRHEQFF.

DNA for the CDR3: TGCGCCAGCAGCCGGACGCTCCAGGGCGATAATGAAAAACTGTTTTTT. Translation: CASSRTLQGDNEKLFF. The V gene is TRBV4-3, the J gene TRBJ1-4, with a possible D match to TRBD1 (5 bases). The CDR3 is 16 amino acids. Trimming pared 4 bases from V and 4 bases from J, leaving 16 bases between. Germline V gene lookup returns CDR1 LGHNA and CDR2 YSLEER.

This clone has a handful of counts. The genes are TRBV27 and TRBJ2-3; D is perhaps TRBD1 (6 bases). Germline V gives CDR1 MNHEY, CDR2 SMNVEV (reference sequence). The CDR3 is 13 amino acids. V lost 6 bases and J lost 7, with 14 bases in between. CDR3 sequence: CASRPGAMYTQYF. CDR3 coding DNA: TGTGCCAGCAGACCAGGGGCCATGTATACGCAGTATTTT.

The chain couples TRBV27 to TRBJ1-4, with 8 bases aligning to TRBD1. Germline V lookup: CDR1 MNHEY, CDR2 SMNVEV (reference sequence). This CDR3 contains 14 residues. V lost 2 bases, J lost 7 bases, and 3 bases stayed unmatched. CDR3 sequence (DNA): TGTGCCAGCAGTTTACAGGGGGCGGTTGAAAAACTGTTTTTT. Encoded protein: CASSLQGAVEKLFF.

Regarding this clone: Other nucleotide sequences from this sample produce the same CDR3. CDR3 sequence: CASSLALAGVYNEQFF. CDR3 sequence (DNA): TGTGCCAGCAGCTTAGCTCTAGCGGGGGTCTACAATGAGCAGTTCTTC. The chain uses TRBV7-9 and TRBJ2-1; TRBD2 matches 10 bases. The length of the CDR3 is 16 residues. Germline V lookup: CDR1 SEHNR, CDR2 FQNEAQ (reference sequence). The ends lost 0 bases at V and 3 bases at J; junction bases unmatched: 2.

The CDR3 loop is CASSKHKGTGETDTQYF. The DNA for the CDR3 is TGTGCCAGCAGCAAACACAAAGGGACAGGGGAGACAGATACGCAGTATTTT. The V call is TRBV21-1, the J call TRBJ2-3; the table's D call, TRBD1, has no DNA check behind it. TRBV21-1 is given as a pseudogene. The CDR3 is made up of 17 amino acids.

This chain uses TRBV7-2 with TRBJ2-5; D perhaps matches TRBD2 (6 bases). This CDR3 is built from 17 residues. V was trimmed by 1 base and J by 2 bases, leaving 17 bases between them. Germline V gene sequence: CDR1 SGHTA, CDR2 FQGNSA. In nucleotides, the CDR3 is TGTGCCAGCAGCTTAGTTTGGGGGGAAGATGGGCAAGAGACCCAGTACTTC. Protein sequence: CASSLVWGEDGQETQYF.

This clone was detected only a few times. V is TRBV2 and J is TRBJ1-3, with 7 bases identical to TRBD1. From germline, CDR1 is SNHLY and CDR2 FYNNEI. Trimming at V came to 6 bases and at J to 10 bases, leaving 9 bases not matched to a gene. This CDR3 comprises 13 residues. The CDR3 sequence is CASSPDRENTIYF. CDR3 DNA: TGTGCCAGCAGCCCTGACAGGGAAAATACCATATATTTT.

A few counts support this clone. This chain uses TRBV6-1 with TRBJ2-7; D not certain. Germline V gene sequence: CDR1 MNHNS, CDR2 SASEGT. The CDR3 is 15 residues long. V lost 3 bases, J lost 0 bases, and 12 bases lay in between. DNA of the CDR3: TGTGCCAGCAGTGAGGGCAGACAAAGCTCCTACGAGCAGTACTTC. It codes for CASSEGRQSSYEQYF.

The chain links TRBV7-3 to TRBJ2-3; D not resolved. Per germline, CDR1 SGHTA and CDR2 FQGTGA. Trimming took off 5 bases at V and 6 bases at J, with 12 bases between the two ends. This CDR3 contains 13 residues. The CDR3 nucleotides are TGTGCCAGCAGCCTAGGTATGGGTGATACGCAGTATTTT. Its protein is CASSLGMGDTQYF. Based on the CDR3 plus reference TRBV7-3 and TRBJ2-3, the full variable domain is GAGVSQTPSNKVTEKGKYVELRCDPISGHTALYWYRQSLGQGPEFLIYFQGTGAADDSGLPNDRFFAVRPEGSVSTLKIQRTERGDSAVYLCASSLGMGDTQYFGPGTRLTVL.

The CDR3 coding sequence is TGTGCCAGCAGCTTATTTGGCCTAGCGGGGGGCGGGGCCAAAAACATTCAGTACTTC. Translation gives CASSLFGLAGGGAKNIQYF. The chain couples TRBV7-2 to TRBJ2-4; 11 bases align to TRBD2. From germline, CDR1 is SGHTA and CDR2 FQGNSA. The CDR3 has 19 amino acids. Germline trimming cut 2 bases from V and 1 base from J; bases unmatched to any gene: 10.

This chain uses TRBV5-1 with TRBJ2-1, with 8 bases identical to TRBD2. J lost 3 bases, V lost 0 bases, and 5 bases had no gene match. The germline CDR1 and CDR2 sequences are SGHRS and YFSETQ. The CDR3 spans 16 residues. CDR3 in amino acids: CASSLARTSGYNEQFF. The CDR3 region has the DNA TGCGCCAGCAGCTTGGCCAGAACTAGCGGCTACAATGAGCAGTTCTTC.

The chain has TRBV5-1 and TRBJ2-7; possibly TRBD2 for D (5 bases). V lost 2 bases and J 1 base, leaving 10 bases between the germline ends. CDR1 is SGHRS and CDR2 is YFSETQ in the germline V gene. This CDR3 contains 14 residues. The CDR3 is CASSFRGSSYEQYF. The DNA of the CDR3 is TGCGCCAGCAGCTTTCGCGGGTCATCCTACGAGCAGTACTTC.

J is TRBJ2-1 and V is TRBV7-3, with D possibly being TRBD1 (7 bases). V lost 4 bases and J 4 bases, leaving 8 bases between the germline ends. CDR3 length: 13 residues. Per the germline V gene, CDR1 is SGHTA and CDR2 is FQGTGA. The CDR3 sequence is CASSSGGYNEQFF. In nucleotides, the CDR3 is TGTGCCAGCAGCTCAGGGGGGTACAATGAGCAGTTCTTC.

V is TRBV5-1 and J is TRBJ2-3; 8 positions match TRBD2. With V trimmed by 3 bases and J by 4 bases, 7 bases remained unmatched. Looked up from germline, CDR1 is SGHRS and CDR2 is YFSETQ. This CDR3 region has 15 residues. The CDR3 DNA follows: TGCGCCAGCAGCTCCACTAGCGGAGGCGCAGATACGCAGTATTTT. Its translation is CASSSTSGGADTQYF.

CDR3 nucleotides: TGTGCCAGCTCAACGACTAGCGGGACCTACGAGCAGTACTTC. This encodes CASSTTSGTYEQYF. This chain joins TRBV18 and TRBJ2-7; 11 bases are a match to TRBD2. The CDR3 extends over 14 amino acids. The junction had 2 bases not matched to a gene; V was cut back by 5 bases and J by 2 bases. CDR1 KGHSH and CDR2 LQKENI come from the germline V gene.

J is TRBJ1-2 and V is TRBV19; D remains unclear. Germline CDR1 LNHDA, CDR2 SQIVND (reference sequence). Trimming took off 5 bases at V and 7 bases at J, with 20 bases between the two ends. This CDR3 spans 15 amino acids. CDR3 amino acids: CASSFMAANGGGYTF. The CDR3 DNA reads TGTGCCAGTAGTTTTATGGCAGCAAACGGAGGTGGCTACACCTTC.

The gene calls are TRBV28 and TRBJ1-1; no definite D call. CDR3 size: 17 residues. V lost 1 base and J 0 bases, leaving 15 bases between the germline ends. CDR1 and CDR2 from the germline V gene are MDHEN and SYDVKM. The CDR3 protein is CASSLYLPGRMNTEAFF. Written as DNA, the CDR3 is TGTGCCAGCAGTTTATACCTCCCGGGAAGGATGAACACTGAAGCTTTCTTT.

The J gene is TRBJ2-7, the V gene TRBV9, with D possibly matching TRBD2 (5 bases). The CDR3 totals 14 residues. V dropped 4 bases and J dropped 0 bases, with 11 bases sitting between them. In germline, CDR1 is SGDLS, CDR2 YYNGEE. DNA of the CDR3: TGTGCCAGCAGCTATAGGGCGGGCTCCTACGAGCAGTACTTC. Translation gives CASSYRAGSYEQYF. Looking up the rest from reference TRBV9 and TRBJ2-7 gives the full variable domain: DSGVTQTPKHLITATGQRVTLRCSPRSGDLSVYWYQQSLDQGLQFLIQYYNGEERAKGNILERFSAQQFPDLHSELNLSSLELGDSALYFCASSYRAGSYEQYFGPGTRLTVT.

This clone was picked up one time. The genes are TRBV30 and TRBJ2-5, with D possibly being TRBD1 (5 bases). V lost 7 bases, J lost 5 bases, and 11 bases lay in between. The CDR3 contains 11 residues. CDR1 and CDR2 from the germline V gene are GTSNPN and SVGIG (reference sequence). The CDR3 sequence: CAFRVGETQYF. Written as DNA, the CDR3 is TGTGCCTTCAGGGTTGGGGAGACCCAGTACTTC.

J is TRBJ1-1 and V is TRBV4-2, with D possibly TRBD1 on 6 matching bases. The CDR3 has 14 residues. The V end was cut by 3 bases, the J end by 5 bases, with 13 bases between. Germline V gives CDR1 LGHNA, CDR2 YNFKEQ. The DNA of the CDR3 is TGTGCCAGCAGCCATGGGGGCAGGGGTACTGAAGCTTTCTTT. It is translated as CASSHGGRGTEAFF.

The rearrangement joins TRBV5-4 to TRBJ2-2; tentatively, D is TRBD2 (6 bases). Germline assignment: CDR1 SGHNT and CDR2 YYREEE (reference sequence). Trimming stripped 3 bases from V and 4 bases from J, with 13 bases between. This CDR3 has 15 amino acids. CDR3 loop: CASSSAREATGELFF. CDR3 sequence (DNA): TGTGCCAGCAGCTCTGCCAGGGAGGCCACCGGGGAGCTGTTTTTT.

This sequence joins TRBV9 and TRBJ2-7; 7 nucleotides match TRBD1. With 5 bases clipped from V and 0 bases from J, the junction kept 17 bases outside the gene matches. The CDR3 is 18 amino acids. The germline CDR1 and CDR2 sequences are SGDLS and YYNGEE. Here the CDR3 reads CASSPGQTFSFSSYEQYF. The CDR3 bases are TGTGCCAGCAGTCCGGGACAGACCTTTTCGTTTAGCTCCTACGAGCAGTACTTC.

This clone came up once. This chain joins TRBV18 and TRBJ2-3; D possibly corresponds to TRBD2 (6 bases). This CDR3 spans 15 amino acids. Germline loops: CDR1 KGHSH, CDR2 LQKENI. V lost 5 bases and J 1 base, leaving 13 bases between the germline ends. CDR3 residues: CASSSTGVGTDTQYF. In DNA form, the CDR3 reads TGTGCCAGCTCATCTACGGGAGTTGGCACAGATACGCAGTATTTT.

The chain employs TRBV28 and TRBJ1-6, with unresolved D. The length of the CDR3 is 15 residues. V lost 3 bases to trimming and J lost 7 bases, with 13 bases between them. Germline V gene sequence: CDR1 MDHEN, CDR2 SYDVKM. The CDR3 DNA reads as TGTGCCAGCAGTTTTTTCGGGAATGGCAATTCACCCCTCCACTTT. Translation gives CASSFFGNGNSPLHF.

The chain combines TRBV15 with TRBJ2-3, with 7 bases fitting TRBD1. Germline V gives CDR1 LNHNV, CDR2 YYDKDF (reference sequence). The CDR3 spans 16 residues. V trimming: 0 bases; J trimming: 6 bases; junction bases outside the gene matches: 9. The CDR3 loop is CATSRDGGQLGDTQYF. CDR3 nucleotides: TGTGCCACCAGCAGAGATGGGGGACAGCTAGGGGATACGCAGTATTTT.

This CDR3 reads CASNSGSPPYNEQFF. The CDR3 DNA is TGTGCCAGTAATAGCGGGAGTCCACCCTACAATGAGCAGTTCTTC. V gene TRBV19 combines with J gene TRBJ2-1; 9 bases map to TRBD2. Germline loops: CDR1 LNHDA, CDR2 SQIVND (reference sequence). CDR3 length: 15 residues. V lost 7 bases and J lost 2; bases outside the gene matches: 6.

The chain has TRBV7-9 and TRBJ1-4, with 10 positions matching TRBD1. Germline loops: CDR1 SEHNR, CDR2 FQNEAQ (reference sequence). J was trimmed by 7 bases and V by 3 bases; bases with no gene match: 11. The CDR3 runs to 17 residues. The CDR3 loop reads CASSFGEGTGVGEKLFF. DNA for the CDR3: TGTGCCAGCAGCTTCGGAGAGGGGACAGGGGTCGGTGAAAAACTGTTTTTT.

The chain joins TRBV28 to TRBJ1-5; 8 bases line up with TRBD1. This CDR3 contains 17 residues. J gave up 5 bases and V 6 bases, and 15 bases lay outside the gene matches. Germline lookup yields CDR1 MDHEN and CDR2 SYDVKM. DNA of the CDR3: TGTGCCAGCAGCCCCCTTCGCCTGGACAGGGTCCATCAGCCCCAGCATTTT. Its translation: CASSPLRLDRVHQPQHF.

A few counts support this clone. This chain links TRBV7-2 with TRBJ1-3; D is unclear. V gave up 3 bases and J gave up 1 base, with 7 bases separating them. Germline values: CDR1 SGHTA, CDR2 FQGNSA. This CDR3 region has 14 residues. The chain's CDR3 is CASSLPESGNTIYF. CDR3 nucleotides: TGTGCCAGCAGCTTGCCCGAGTCTGGAAACACCATATATTTT.

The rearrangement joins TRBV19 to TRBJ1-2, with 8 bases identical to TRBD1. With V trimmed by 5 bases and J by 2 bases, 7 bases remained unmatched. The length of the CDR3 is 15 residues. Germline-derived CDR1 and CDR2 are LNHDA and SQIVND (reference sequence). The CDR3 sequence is CASSSLGQGNYGYTF. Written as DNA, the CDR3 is TGTGCCAGTAGTTCTCTCGGACAGGGAAACTATGGCTACACCTTC.